These T cell receptor beta chains were read from a single sample in a study of CXCR3-negative and CXCR3-positive naive CD8 T cells. One entry per CDR3 protein, without DNA, is what TCRdb gives after re-calling the 5' RACE reads. The table lists tens of thousands of distinct CDR3 sequences. Specimen: naive CXCR3- CD8+ T cells from blood. The receptors originated from a human donor in good health. Some clones in this sample may be carry-over from other donors' samples. The CDR3 runs from the conserved cysteine through the conserved F or W.

CDR3,V,J
CASSRGLDYNEQFF,TRBV28,TRBJ2-1
CASSLALYNEQFF,TRBV7-9,TRBJ2-1
CASSLDGTLTGELFF,TRBV28,TRBJ2-2
CASSFPGPDGETQYF,TRBV28,TRBJ2-5
CASSLFSNNEQFF,TRBV27,TRBJ2-1
CSARDRGTYEQYF,TRBV29-1,TRBJ2-7
CASSLSGQARDYYTF,TRBV5-1,TRBJ1-2
CASSVGDGGYEQYF,TRBV9,TRBJ2-7
CASSLGGLAEQYF,TRBV12-3/TRBV12-4,TRBJ2-7
CASLPIFGEQFF,TRBV7-9,TRBJ2-1
CASSLPWGTGLFEQYF,TRBV28,TRBJ2-7
CASSRDSTYEQYF,TRBV5-1,TRBJ2-7
CASRRGLAGGSLSYEQYF,TRBV28,TRBJ2-7
CAISESWDVLF,TRBV10-3,TRBJ2-1
CASGSRFYEQYF,TRBV27,TRBJ2-7
CATSSTGAGGYTF,TRBV15,TRBJ1-2
CASSLAGPNSEQYF,TRBV7-6,TRBJ2-7
CSVEREGVNTEAFF,TRBV29-1,TRBJ1-1
CASLVGRDRSYEQYF,TRBV7-9,TRBJ2-7
CASSPWWRTPVWAGELFF,TRBV7-6,TRBJ2-2
CASSGDRVYGYTF,TRBV28,TRBJ1-2
CASSAGENEQFF,TRBV5-1,TRBJ2-1